This T cell receptor (beta chain) was found in a study of cytomegalovirus exposure and HLA in healthy donors. Across the whole study: Membership in the Caucasian-associated ancestry cluster was found for 81% of approximately 430 genotyped donors.

Only a few counts were recorded for this clone. Its antigen remains unknown. Findings and caveats of the study: Through in vitro validation, three CMV-associated chains were shown to be specific for CMV antigens.

With 60 Vbeta and 13 Jbeta primers, the PCR was carried out. Profiled with immunoSEQ multiplex PCR; TCRdb holds only in-frame clones, not every one. The sample shows around 36,000 clones, 86% of them seen only once. Sequencing input: PBMCs. The receptor's source is a middle-aged woman in good health and CMV-seropositive.

CDR3 sequence (DNA): TGCGCCAGCAGTACGATGCGGAACACTGAAGCTTTCTTT. Its translation: CASSTMRNTEAFF. The rearrangement joins TRBV10-1 to TRBJ1-1; D gene ambiguous. V was clipped by 5 bases and J by 1 base, with 8 bases between them. Germline CDR1 WNHNN, CDR2 SYGVQD (reference sequence). There are 13 residues in the CDR3.